These T cell receptor beta chains were read from a single sample in a study of early T cells in non-severe SARS-CoV-2 infection. TCRdb ran MiXCR on the 5' RACE reads and lists one entry per CDR3 protein. The table lists around 53,000 distinct CDR3 sequences, 10% to 15% of them singletons. Sequencing was carried out using whole blood. These receptors were obtained from an adult who was a healthcare worker with PCR-confirmed SARS-CoV-2 infection or an uninfected control (not recorded which). Each CDR3 is given with its conserved first and last residue. The D gene is left open where the match is weak. Clone size, where shown, is once, few, many, or a class for clones that have expanded.

v_gene,d_gene,abundance,j_gene,CDR3nt,CDR3aa
TRBV12-3/TRBV12-4,NA,NA,TRBJ1-5,TGTGCCAGCAGTTCGGGACCGATGGCCCAGCATTTT,CASSSGPMAQHF
TRBV27,NA,NA,TRBJ2-7,TGTGCCAGCAGTTTATCCGGGGTAACCGGCGAGCAGTACTTC,CASSLSGVTGEQYF
TRBV5-1,NA,once,TRBJ1-2,TGCGCCAGCAGCTACGGACACAACCCTGGCTACACCTTC,CASSYGHNPGYTF
TRBV5-1,NA,few,TRBJ1-3,TGCGCCAGCAGCTTCCTCGCGGCTGACTCTGGAAACACCATATATTTT,CASSFLAADSGNTIYF
TRBV27,TRBD1,few,TRBJ2-7,TGTGCCAGCAGTTTCGGGGACAGGAGATACGAGCAGTACTTC,CASSFGDRRYEQYF
TRBV18,TRBD2,few,TRBJ2-7,TGTGCCAGCTCACCACCAAAAGCGGGATCCTACGAGCAGTACTTC,CASSPPKAGSYEQYF
TRBV29-1,NA,many,TRBJ1-1,TGCAGCGTGCCACAGGGAACTGAAGCTTTCTTT,CSVPQGTEAFF
TRBV29-1,TRBD1,many,TRBJ2-7,TGCAGCGTCGGACAGGGGGAAACCTACGAGCAGTACTTC,CSVGQGETYEQYF
TRBV4-1,TRBD1,many,TRBJ2-7,TGCGCCAGCAGCCAACGACAGGGGACCGAGGGCGAGCAGTACTTC,CASSQRQGTEGEQYF
TRBV27,NA,few,TRBJ2-7,TGTGCCAGCACCCCATCGACCGGGACGGTCTCCTACGAGCAGTACTTC,CASTPSTGTVSYEQYF
TRBV4-2,NA,few,TRBJ1-5,TGTGCCAGCAGCCTTGGTAGGCAGTTCAATCAGCCCCAGCATTTT,CASSLGRQFNQPQHF
TRBV10-1,TRBD2,NA,TRBJ2-3,TGCGCCAGCACCCGGGGGGCTAGCGGGTCAGATACGCAGTATTTT,CASTRGASGSDTQYF
TRBV29-1,TRBD2,NA,TRBJ2-1,TGCAGCGTTGAAACCGGGGGGGCTTTCGGTAATGAGCAGTTCTTC,CSVETGGAFGNEQFF
TRBV3-1,TRBD1,NA,TRBJ2-6,TGTGCCAGCAGCCTAAGAGGACAGGGCTTCCCCTCCTCTGGGGCCAACGTCCTGACTTTC,CASSLRGQGFPSSGANVLTF
TRBV29-1,TRBD1,NA,TRBJ2-3,TGCAGCGTACCCGGACAGGGGCAAGATACGCAGTATTTT,CSVPGQGQDTQYF
TRBV5-1,TRBD1,NA,TRBJ2-1,TGCGCCAGCAGCCAGTCGCAGGGGGCCTACAATGAGCAGTTCTTC,CASSQSQGAYNEQFF
TRBV3-1,NA,many,TRBJ1-5,TGTGCCAGCAGCCATTTCAGCAGCAATCAGCCCCAGCATTTT,CASSHFSSNQPQHF
TRBV5-1,NA,NA,TRBJ2-5,TGCGCCAGCAGCTTCCATCAGGGGCTCCAAGAGACCCAGTACTTC,CASSFHQGLQETQYF
TRBV27,NA,many,TRBJ2-1,TGTGCCAGCAGCTTGCCCCCAGGGAGCTCCTACAATGAGCAGTTCTTC,CASSLPPGSSYNEQFF
TRBV5-4,TRBD1,NA,TRBJ2-5,TGTGCCAGCAGCCGGGGGACAGGGAAAGAGACCCAGTACTTC,CASSRGTGKETQYF
TRBV4-2,TRBD2,few,TRBJ2-7,TGTGCCAGCACCGCCGGACTAGCGGACTACGAGCAGTACTTC,CASTAGLADYEQYF
TRBV20-1,NA,many,TRBJ2-2,TGCAGTGCTAGAGAAAAGCTAGCGAGCACCGGGGAGCTGTTTTTT,CSAREKLASTGELFF
TRBV6-6,TRBD1,many,TRBJ2-7,TGTGCCAGCAGTTCCCAGGACAGGTACGAGCAGTACTTC,CASSSQDRYEQYF
TRBV6-6,NA,many,TRBJ1-5,TGTGCCAGCGGACCGACAGGTATTAGCAATCAGCCCCAGCATTTT,CASGPTGISNQPQHF
TRBV24-1,NA,many,TRBJ2-7,TGTGCCACCAGTGGTGTGGGCAGCCACCACGAGCAGTACTTC,CATSGVGSHHEQYF
TRBV7-6,NA,few,TRBJ2-2,TGTGCCACCCTCCGGGAAGGCGGGGAGCTGTTTTTT,CATLREGGELFF
TRBV5-1,NA,many,TRBJ1-1,TGCGCCAGCAGTAGGGACGCAATGAACACTGAAGCTTTCTTT,CASSRDAMNTEAFF
TRBV5-1,TRBD1,NA,TRBJ1-2,TGCGCCAGCAGCCCAGGGACAGCAACTTACACCTTC,CASSPGTATYTF
TRBV9,TRBD1,many,TRBJ1-1,TGTGCCAGCAGCCCAGGGGGTGACACTGAAGCTTTCTTT,CASSPGGDTEAFF
TRBV6-2/TRBV6-3,NA,few,TRBJ2-1,TGTGCCAGCAGTTACACAGGGTTGCATGAGCAGTTCTTC,CASSYTGLHEQFF
TRBV7-2,NA,NA,TRBJ2-1,TGTGCCAGCAGCTTAATCACTGAGCAGTTCTTC,CASSLITEQFF
TRBV11-3,NA,NA,TRBJ2-3,TGTGCCAGCAGCGGCCGGGAACAGAACACAGATACGCAGTATTTT,CASSGREQNTDTQYF
TRBV28,NA,few,TRBJ1-4,TGTGCCAGCAGTGGGACGGCAACTAATGAAAAACTGTCTTTT,CASSGTATNEKLSF
TRBV5-1,TRBD2,NA,TRBJ2-3,TGCGCCAGCAGCACCAAACCGGGACTAGCGGGATTTAGCACAGATACGCAGTATTTT,CASSTKPGLAGFSTDTQYF
TRBV6-6,TRBD1,NA,TRBJ1-1,TGTGCCAGCAGTTACTCGTGGACAGGGAGCACTGAAGCTTTCTTT,CASSYSWTGSTEAFF
TRBV7-2,TRBD1,medium-sized,TRBJ1-3,TGTGCCAGCAGCTTGGACAGGGGAAACACCATATATTTT,CASSLDRGNTIYF
TRBV28,NA,NA,TRBJ1-1,TGTGCCAGCACCCCCAGATACACTGAAGCTTTCTTT,CASTPRYTEAFF
TRBV18,NA,many,TRBJ1-1,TGTGCCAGCTCAGAGCAAGGGGGGAACACTGAAGCTTTCTTT,CASSEQGGNTEAFF